This T cell receptor (beta chain) was identified in a study of beta chain features in type 1 diabetes. This clone was picked up a small number of times. Its antigen remains unidentified. Study-level points and caveats: In comparison with healthy donors, patients had naive, central memory and Treg TCRB repertoires that appeared more similar.

Expressed TCRB transcripts were sequenced because the isolated RNA had all been reverse transcribed beforehand. Sequencing was performed with immunoSEQ multiplex PCR; in TCRdb, only in-frame clones are kept and a portion is missing. Of 130,000 or so clones in the sample, about 9.7% are singletons; the top ten hold 0.55% to 0.75%. This CDR3 contains 14 residues. CDR1 is MNHNS and CDR2 is SASEGT in the germline V gene. Trimming removed 5 bases from V and 6 bases from J; junction bases left unmatched: 10. Sequenced input: central memory CD4+ T cells from blood. V usage is TRBV6-1 and J usage is TRBJ2-7, with 7 bases identical to TRBD2. The TCR comes from a woman between 35 and 50 years old in good health. The CDR3 reads CASSRGSGASEQYF. The CDR3, as DNA: TGTGCCAGCAGTAGAGGAAGCGGGGCCTCCGAGCAGTACTTC.